Only a few counts were recorded for the clone carrying this TCR beta chain. This sample stems from a study of molecular identifiers for immune sequencing clone quantification. Each CDR3 protein is one row after TCRdb ran MiXCR on the PCR reads. The table includes hundreds of thousands of distinct CDR3 sequences, 25% detected once. V was cut by 5 bases and J by 0 bases, with 14 bases left in between. The CDR3 contains 15 residues. CDR1 LNHDA and CDR2 SQIVND come from the germline V gene (reference sequence). Sequenced input: naive CD8+ T cells from blood, with Jurkat cell RNA spiked in. Subset defined: FACS-sorted CD8+CD4-CCR7+CD45RA+ naive T cells. The receptor's source is a human donor in good health. Some libraries in this study had Jurkat cell RNA spiked in. The rearrangement joins TRBV19 to TRBJ2-7; a weak D match, TRBD2 (6 bases). The CDR3 protein is CASSVTSNPSYEQYF. The CDR3 region has the DNA TGTGCCAGTAGTGTTACTAGCAACCCCTCCTACGAGCAGTACTTC.